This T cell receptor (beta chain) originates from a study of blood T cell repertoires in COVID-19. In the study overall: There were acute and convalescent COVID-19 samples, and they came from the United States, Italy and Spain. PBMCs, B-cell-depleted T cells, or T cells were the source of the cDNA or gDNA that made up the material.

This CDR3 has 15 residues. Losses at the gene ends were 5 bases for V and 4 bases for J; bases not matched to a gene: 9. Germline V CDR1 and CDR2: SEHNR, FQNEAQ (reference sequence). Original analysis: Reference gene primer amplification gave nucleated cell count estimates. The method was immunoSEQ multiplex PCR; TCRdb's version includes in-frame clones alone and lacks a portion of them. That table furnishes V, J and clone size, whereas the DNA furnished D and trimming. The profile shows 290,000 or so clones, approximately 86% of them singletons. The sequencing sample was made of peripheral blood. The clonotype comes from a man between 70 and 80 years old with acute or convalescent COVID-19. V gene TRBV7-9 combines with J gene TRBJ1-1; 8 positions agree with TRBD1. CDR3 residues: CASSRGQGGGTEAFF. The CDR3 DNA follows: TGTGCCAGCAGCCGAGGACAGGGAGGGGGCACTGAAGCTTTCTTT.